This T cell receptor (beta chain) was profiled in a study of cytomegalovirus exposure and HLA in healthy donors. V lost 3 bases and J lost 11, with 16 bases in between. CDR3 size: 13 residues. The germline V gene encodes CDR1 MNHEY and CDR2 SVGAGI. This PCR relied on a set of 60 Vbeta primers and 13 Jbeta primers. Sequencing was performed with immunoSEQ multiplex PCR; in TCRdb, only in-frame clones are kept and a portion is missing. The sample lists about 160,000 clones; 60% to 85% were seen once. The sequence was collected from a man aged 25-45 years in good health and CMV-seropositive. The V and J genes are TRBV6-5 and TRBJ2-5, with a possible D match to TRBD2 (5 bases). The sample consisted of PBMCs. This chain's CDR3 is CASSYLTRVPQYF. DNA for the CDR3: TGTGCCAGCAGTTATCTTACGCGGGTACCTCAGTACTTC.